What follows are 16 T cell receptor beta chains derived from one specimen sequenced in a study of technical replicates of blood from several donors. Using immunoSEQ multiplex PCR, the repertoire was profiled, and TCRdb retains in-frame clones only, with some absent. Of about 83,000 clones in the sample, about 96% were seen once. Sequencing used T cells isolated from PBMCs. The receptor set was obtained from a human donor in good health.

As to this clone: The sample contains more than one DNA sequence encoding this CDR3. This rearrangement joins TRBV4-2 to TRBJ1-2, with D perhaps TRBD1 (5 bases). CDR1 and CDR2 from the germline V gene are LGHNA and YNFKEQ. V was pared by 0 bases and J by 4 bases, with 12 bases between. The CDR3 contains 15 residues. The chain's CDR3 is CASSQDRDSFYGYTF. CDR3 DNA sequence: TGTGCCAGCAGCCAAGACAGGGATTCATTCTATGGCTACACCTTC.

In DNA, the CDR3 is TGTGCCAGCAGCTTCAGACTAGCGGGTGACAATGAGCAGTTCTTC. It yields the protein CASSFRLAGDNEQFF. The rearrangement uses TRBV13 and TRBJ2-1; the match to TRBD2 covers 10 bases. This CDR3 is 15 amino acids long. The V and J ends lost 3 bases and 5 bases, in that order; junction bases with no gene match: 4. Germline V CDR1 and CDR2: PRHDT, FYEKMQ (reference sequence).

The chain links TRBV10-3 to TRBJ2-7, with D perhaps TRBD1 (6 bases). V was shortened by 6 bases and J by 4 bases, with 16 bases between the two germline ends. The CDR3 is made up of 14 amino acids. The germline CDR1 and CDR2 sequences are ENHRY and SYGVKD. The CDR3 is CAIRDPTGSYEQYF. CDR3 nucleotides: TGTGCCATCAGGGACCCGACAGGTTCTTACGAGCAGTACTTC.

The CDR3, as DNA: TGTGCCAGCAGCCAAGCGGGAGATGAGCAGTTCTTC. It codes for CASSQAGDEQFF. The gene calls are TRBV4-2 and TRBJ2-1, with a possible D match to TRBD2 (6 bases). Looked up from germline, CDR1 is LGHNA and CDR2 is YNFKEQ. This CDR3 spans 12 amino acids. The V end lost 1 base, the J end lost 8 bases, and 6 bases lay between the germline ends.

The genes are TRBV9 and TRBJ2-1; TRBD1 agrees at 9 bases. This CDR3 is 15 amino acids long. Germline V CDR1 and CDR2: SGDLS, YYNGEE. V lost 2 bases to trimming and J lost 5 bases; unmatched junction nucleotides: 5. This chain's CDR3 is CASSVTGGWNNEQFF. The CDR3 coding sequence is TGTGCCAGCAGCGTTACAGGGGGCTGGAACAATGAGCAGTTCTTC.

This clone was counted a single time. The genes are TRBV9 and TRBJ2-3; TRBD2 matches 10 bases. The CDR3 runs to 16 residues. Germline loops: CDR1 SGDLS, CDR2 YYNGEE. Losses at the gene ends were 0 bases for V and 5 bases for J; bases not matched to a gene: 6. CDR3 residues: CASSVGLAGDIDTQYF. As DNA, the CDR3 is TGTGCCAGCAGCGTAGGGCTAGCGGGAGATATAGATACGCAGTATTTT.

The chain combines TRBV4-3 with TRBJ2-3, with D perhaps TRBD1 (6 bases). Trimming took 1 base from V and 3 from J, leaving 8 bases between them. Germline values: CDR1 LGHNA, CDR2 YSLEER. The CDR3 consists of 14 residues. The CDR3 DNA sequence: TGCGCCAGCAGCCAAGTAAGGGGGACAGATACGCAGTATTTT. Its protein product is CASSQVRGTDTQYF.

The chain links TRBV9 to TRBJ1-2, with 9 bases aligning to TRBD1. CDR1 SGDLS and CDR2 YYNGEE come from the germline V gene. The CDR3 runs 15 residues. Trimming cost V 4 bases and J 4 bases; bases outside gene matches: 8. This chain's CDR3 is CASSPTGTGTYGYTF. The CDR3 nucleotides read TGTGCCAGCAGCCCTACCGGGACAGGGACCTATGGCTACACCTTC.

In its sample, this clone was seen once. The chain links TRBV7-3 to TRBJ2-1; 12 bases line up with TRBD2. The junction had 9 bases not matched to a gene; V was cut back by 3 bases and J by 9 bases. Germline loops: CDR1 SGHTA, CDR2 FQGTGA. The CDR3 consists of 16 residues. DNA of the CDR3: TGTGCCAGCAGCTTCAGGACTAGCGGGGTCTTGAGTGAGCAGTTCTTC. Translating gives CASSFRTSGVLSEQFF.

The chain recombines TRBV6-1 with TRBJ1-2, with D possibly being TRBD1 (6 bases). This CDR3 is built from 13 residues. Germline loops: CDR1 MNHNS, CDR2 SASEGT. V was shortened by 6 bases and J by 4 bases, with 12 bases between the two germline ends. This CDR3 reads CASSQGSGYGYTF. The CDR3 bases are TGTGCCAGCAGCCAGGGGTCAGGCTATGGCTACACCTTC.

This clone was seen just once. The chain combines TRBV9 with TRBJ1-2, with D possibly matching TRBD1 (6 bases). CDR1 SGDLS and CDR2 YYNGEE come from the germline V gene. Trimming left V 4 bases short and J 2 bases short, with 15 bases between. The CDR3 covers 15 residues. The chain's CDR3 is CASSSTGRVNYGYTF. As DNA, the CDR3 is TGTGCCAGCAGCTCTACAGGGAGGGTAAACTATGGCTACACCTTC. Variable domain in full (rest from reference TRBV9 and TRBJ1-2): DSGVTQTPKHLITATGQRVTLRCSPRSGDLSVYWYQQSLDQGLQFLIQYYNGEERAKGNILERFSAQQFPDLHSELNLSSLELGDSALYFCASSSTGRVNYGYTFGSGTRLTVV.

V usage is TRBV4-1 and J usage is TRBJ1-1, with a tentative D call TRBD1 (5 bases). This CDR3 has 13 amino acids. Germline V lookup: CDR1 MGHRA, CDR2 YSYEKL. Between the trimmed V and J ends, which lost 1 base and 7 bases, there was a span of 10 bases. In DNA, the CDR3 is TGCGCCAGCAGCCAAGTGGGGGGAGGTGAAGCTTTCTTT. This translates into CASSQVGGGEAFF.

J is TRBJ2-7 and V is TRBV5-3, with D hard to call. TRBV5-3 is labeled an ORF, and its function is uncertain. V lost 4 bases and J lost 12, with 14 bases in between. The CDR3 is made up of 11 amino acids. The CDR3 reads CARSPPDSVYF. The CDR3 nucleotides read TGTGCCAGAAGCCCCCCAGATTCTGTGTACTTC.

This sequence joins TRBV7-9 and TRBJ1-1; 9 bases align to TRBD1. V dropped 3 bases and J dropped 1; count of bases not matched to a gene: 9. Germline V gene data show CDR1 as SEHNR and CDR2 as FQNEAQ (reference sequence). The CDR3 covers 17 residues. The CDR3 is CASSFPITGGANTEAFF. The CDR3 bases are TGTGCCAGCAGCTTCCCTATTACAGGGGGCGCGAACACTGAAGCTTTCTTT. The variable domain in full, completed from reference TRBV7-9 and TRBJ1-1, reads DTGVSQNPRHKITKRGQNVTFRCDPISEHNRLYWYRQTLGQGPEFLTYFQNEAQLEKSRLLSDRFSAERPKGSFSTLEIQRTEQGDSAMYLCASSFPITGGANTEAFFGQGTRLTVV.

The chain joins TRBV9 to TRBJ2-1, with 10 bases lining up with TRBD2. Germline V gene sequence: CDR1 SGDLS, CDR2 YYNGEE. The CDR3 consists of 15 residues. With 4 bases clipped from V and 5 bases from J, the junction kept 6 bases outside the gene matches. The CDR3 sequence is CASSPGLADDNEQFF. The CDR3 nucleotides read TGTGCCAGCAGCCCAGGACTAGCGGACGACAATGAGCAGTTCTTC.

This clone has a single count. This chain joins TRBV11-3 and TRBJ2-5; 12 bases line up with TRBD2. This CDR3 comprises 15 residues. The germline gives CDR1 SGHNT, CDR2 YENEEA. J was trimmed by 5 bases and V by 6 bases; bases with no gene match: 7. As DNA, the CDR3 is TGTGCCAGCAGTCTAGCGGGAGGGCCGGGGGAGACCCAGTACTTC. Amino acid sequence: CASSLAGGPGETQYF.